Shown below are 5 T cell receptor beta chains from a single sample sequenced in a study of blood T cell repertoires in COVID-19. Assay used: immunoSEQ multiplex PCR; TCRdb lists only in-frame clones, some missing. The data show about 120,000 clones, roughly 80% seen once. Input material: peripheral blood. The receptors here all came from a human donor in a cohort sampled during active COVID-19.

J is TRBJ1-2 and V is TRBV29-1, with D possibly TRBD1 on 5 matching bases. Germline lookup yields CDR1 SQVTM and CDR2 ANQGSEA. The CDR3 covers 13 residues. Trimming removed 6 bases from V and 0 bases from J, with 11 bases in between. The CDR3 spells CSVVDSTNYGYTF. CDR3 DNA sequence: TGCAGCGTCGTCGACAGCACTAACTATGGCTACACCTTC.

V and J are TRBV2 and TRBJ1-1, with D uncertain. This CDR3 is built from 14 residues. Trimming shortened V by 0 bases and J by 5 bases, and 10 bases separated the two germline ends. The V gene's germline CDR1 is SNHLY and CDR2 FYNNEI. The CDR3 nucleotides read TGTGCCAGCAGTGAAGCGCTTGACGGGACTGAAGCTTTCTTT. Protein: CASSEALDGTEAFF.

Only a few counts were recorded for this clone. The chain recombines TRBV28 with TRBJ2-7, with 8 bases identical to TRBD2. This CDR3 contains 14 residues. The V segment lost 5 bases and the J segment 0 bases; nucleotides outside the gene matches: 3. Germline V gene sequence: CDR1 MDHEN, CDR2 SYDVKM. CDR3 nucleotides: TGTGCCAGCAGTGTAGCGGGAACCTCCTACGAGCAGTACTTC. Translation gives CASSVAGTSYEQYF.

The chain uses TRBV18 and TRBJ1-5; 8 nucleotides line up with TRBD1. Germline CDR1 is KGHSH and CDR2 is LQKENI. The CDR3 consists of 18 residues. Germline trimming cut 6 bases from V and 4 bases from J; bases unmatched to any gene: 17. CDR3 region: CASSQDPTGAIGNQPQHF. The CDR3 DNA follows: TGTGCCAGCTCCCAAGACCCGACAGGGGCGATTGGTAATCAGCCCCAGCATTTT.

The table lists this clone with a few counts. V usage is TRBV6-5 and J usage is TRBJ2-7, with a tentative D call TRBD1 (6 bases). Between the trimmed V and J ends, which lost 10 bases and 0 bases, there was a span of 16 bases. This CDR3 spans 14 amino acids. Germline lookup yields CDR1 MNHEY and CDR2 SVGAGI. The CDR3 loop is CATTGQGFSYEQYF. The DNA of the CDR3 is TGTGCCACCACCGGCCAGGGGTTCTCCTACGAGCAGTACTTC.